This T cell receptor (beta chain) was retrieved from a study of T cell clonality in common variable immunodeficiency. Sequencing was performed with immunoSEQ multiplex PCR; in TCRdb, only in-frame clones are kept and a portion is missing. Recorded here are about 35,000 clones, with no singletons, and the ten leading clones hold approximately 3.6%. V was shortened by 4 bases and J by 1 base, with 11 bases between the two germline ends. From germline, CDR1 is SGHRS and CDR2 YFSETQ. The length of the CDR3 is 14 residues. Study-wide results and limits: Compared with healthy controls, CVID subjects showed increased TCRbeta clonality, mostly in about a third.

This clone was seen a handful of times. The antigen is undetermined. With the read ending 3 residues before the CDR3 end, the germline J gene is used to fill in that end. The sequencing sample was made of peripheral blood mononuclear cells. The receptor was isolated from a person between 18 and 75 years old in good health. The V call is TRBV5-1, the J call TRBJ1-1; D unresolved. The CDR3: CASSLSPRNTEAFF. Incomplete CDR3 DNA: TGCGCCAGCAGCCTCAGTCCGAGGAACACTGAA.